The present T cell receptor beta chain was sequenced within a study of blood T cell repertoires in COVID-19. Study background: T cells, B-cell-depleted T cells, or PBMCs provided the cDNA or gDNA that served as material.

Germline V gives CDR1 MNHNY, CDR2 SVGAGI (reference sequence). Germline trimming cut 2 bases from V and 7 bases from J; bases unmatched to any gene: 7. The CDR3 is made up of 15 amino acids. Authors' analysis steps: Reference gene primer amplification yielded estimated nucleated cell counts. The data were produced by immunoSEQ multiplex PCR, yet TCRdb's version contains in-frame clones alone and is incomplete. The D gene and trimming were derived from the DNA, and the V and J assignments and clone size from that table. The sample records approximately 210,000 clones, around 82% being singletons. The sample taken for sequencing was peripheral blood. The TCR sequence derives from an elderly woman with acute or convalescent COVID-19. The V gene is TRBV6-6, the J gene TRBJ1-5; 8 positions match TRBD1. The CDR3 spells CASSYTGQGEQPQHF. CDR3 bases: TGTGCCAGCAGTTACACAGGACAGGGCGAACAGCCCCAGCATTTT.